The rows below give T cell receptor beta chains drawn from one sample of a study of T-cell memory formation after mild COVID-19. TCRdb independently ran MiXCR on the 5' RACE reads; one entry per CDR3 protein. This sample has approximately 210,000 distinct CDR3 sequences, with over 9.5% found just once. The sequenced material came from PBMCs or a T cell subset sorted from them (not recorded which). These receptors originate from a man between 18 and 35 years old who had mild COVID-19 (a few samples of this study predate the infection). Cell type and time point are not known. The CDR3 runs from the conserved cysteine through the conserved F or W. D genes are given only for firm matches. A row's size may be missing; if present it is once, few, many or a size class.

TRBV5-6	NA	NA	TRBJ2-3	TGTGCCAGCAGCGGCCCCGTACGGCAGTATTTT	CASSGPVRQYF
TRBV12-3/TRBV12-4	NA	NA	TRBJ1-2	TGTGCCAGCAGTTTCGGCAGGGACTATGGCTACACCTTC	CASSFGRDYGYTF
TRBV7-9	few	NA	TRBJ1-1	TGTGCCAGCAGCTACCTCGGGGGTGAAGCTTTCTTT	CASSYLGGEAFF
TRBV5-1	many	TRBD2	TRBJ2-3	TGCGCCAGCAGCCGGCTAGCGGGGGGGCAGTCAGATACGCAGTATTTT	CASSRLAGGQSDTQYF
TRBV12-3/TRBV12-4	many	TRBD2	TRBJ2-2	TGTGCCAGCACCTGGACTAGCGGGGGCCCGAACACCGGGGAGCTGTTTTTT	CASTWTSGGPNTGELFF
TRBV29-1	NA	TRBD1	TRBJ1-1	TGCAGCGCTGGGACAGGGGGCGAAGCTTTCTTT	CSAGTGGEAFF
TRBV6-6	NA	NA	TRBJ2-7	TGTGCCAGCAGCCCCCGACAGATAAAAAGCTCCTACGAGCAGTACTTC	CASSPRQIKSSYEQYF
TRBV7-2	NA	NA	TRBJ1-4	TGTGCCAGCAGACCAGACAGAACTAATGAAAAACTGTTTTTT	CASRPDRTNEKLFF
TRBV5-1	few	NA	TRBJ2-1	TGCGCCAGCAGCGAGGCTTCGGCGGGGAATGAGCAGTTCTTC	CASSEASAGNEQFF
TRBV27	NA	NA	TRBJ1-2	TGTGCCAGCACGAATTACACCGTACCGCGCTATGGCTACACCTTC	CASTNYTVPRYGYTF
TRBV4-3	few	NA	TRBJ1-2	TGCGCCAGCAGCCAAGAATGGTCGGGGGGCGTAATCCGTGGCTACACCTTC	CASSQEWSGGVIRGYTF
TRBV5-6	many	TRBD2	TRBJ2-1	TGTGCCAGCAGCCTAGGACTAGCGGGCTCCTACAATGAGCAGTTCTTC	CASSLGLAGSYNEQFF
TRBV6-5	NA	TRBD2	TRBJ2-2	TGTGCCAGCAGTTACTCGAGGCAGCGGGGGGTGCCGAACACCGGGGAGCTGTTTTTT	CASSYSRQRGVPNTGELFF
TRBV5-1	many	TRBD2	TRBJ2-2	TGCGCCAGCAGGTCACTAGCGACGAACACCGGGGAGCTGTTTTTT	CASRSLATNTGELFF
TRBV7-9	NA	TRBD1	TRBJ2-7	TGTGCCAGCAGCTTAGGGGGGACAGGGCAATCCTACGAGCAGTACTTC	CASSLGGTGQSYEQYF
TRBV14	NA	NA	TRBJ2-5	TGTGCCAGCAGCCAAGGAGGGGTTCGTGAGACCCAGTACTTC	CASSQGGVRETQYF
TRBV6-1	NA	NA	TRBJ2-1	TGTGCCAGCAGGGGGGGGCTAGCGTATGTCAATGAGCAGTTCTTC	CASRGGLAYVNEQFF
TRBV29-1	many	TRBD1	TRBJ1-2	TGCAGCGTGCGTCCGTTAGACAGGGCCAACTATGGCTACACCTTC	CSVRPLDRANYGYTF
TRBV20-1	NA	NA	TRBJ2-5	TGCAGTGCTCCCCGCGAGACCCAGTACTTC	CSAPRETQYF
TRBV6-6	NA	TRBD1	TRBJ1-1	TGTGCCAGCAGTCCCCCAGGGGGGAACACTGAAGCTTTCTTT	CASSPPGGNTEAFF
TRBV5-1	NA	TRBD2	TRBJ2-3	TGCGCCAGCAGCTTGTGGGGACTAGCGGGGGACGCAGATACGCAGTATTTT	CASSLWGLAGDADTQYF
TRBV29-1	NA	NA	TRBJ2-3	TGCAGCGTGACCCTAGGGCCTAGCACAGATACGCAGTATTTT	CSVTLGPSTDTQYF
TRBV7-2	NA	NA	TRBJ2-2	TGTGCCAGCATCCCCAGAGACGGGGCCTTCACCGGGGAGCTGTTTTTT	CASIPRDGAFTGELFF
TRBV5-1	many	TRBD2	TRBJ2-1	TGCGCCAGCAGCTTATTGCCTAGCGGGGCTTACAATGAGCAGTTCTTC	CASSLLPSGAYNEQFF
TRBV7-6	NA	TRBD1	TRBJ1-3	TGTGCCAGCAGCCCAAGGACAGGGACTGGAAACACCATATATTTT	CASSPRTGTGNTIYF
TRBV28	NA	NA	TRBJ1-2	TGTGCCAGCCATATTAACAGGGCGGGCTACACCTTC	CASHINRAGYTF
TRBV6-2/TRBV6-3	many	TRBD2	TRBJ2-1	TGTGCCAGTGTTGACCCCTTAGCGGGGAATCACAATGAGCAGTTCTTC	CASVDPLAGNHNEQFF
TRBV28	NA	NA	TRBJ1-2	TGTGCCAGCAGCTCCCAAACCCTACGAGAAGGCTACACCTTC	CASSSQTLREGYTF
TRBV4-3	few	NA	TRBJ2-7	TGCGCCAGCAGCCTCCGCCCGGGACAAGCAAGCTACGAGCAGTACTTC	CASSLRPGQASYEQYF